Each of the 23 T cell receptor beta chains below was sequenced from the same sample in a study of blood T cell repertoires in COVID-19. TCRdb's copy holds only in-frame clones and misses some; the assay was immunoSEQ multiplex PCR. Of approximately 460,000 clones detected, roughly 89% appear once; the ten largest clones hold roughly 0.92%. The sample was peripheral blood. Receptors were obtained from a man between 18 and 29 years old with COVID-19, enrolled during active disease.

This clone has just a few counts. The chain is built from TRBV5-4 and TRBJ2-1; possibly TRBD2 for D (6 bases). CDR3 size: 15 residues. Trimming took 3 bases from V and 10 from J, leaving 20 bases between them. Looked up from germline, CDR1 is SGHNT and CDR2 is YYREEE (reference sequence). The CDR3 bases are TGTGCCAGCAGCTCCCATTGGGCAGGGAGGCGCGAGCAGTTCTTC. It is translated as CASSSHWAGRREQFF.

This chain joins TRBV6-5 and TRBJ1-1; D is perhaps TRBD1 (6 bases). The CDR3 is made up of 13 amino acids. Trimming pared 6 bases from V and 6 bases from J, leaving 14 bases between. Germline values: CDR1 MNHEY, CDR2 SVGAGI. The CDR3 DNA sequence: TGTGCCAGCAGACAAACAGGGAATCCTGAAGCTTTCTTT. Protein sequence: CASRQTGNPEAFF.

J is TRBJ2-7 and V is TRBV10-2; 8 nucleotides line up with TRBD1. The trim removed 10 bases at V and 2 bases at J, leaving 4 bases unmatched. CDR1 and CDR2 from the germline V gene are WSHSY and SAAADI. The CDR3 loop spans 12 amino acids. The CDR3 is CATGQGAYEQYF. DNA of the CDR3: TGCGCCACTGGACAGGGCGCCTACGAGCAGTACTTC.

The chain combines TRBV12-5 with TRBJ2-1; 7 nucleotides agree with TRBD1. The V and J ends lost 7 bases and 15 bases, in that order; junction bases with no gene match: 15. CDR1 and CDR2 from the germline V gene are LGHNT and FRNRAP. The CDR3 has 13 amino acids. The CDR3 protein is CASAPGQYLVRFF. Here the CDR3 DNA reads TGTGCTAGTGCCCCGGGACAGTACCTAGTTCGGTTCTTC.

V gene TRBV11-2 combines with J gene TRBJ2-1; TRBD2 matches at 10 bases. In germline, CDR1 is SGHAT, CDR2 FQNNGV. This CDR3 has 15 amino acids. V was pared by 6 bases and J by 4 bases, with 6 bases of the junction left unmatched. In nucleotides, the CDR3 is TGTGCCAGCAGTCTAAGCGGGGGGGATTACAATGAGCAGTTCTTC. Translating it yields CASSLSGGDYNEQFF.

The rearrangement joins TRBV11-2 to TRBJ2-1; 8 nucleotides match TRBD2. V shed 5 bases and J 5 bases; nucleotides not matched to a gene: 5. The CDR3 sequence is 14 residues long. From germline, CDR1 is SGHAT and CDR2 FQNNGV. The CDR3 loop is CASSQLAGDNEQFF. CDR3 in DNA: TGTGCCAGCAGCCAGCTAGCGGGCGACAATGAGCAGTTCTTC. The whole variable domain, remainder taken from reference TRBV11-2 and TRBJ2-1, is EAGVAQSPRYKIIEKRQSVAFWCNPISGHATLYWYQQILGQGPKLLIQFQNNGVVDDSQLPKDRFSAERLKGVDSTLKIQPAKLEDSAVYLCASSQLAGDNEQFFGPGTRLTVL.

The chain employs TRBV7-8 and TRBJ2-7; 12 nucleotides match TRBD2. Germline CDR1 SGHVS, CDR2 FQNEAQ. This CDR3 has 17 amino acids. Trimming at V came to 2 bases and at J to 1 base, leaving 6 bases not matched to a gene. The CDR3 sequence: CASSLRTSGIDSYEQYF. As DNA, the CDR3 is TGTGCCAGCAGCTTAAGGACTAGCGGGATAGATTCCTACGAGCAGTACTTC. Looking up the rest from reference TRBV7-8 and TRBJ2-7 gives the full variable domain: GAGVSQSPRYKVAKRGQDVALRCDPISGHVSLFWYQQALGQGPEFLTYFQNEAQLDKSGLPSDRFFAERPEGSVSTLKIQRTQQEDSAVYLCASSLRTSGIDSYEQYFGPGTRLTVT.

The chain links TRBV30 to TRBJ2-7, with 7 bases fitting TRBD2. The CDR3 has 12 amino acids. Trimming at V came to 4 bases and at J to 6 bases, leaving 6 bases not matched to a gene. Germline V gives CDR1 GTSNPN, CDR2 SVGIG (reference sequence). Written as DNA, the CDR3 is TGTGCCTGGATGGGCGGGAGTTCCGAGCAGTACTTC. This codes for CAWMGGSSEQYF. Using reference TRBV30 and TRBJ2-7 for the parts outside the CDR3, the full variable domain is SQTIHQWPATLVQPVGSPLSLECTVEGTSNPNLYWYRQAAGRGLQLLFYSVGIGQISSEVPQNLSASRPQDRQFILSSKKLLLSDSGFYLCAWMGGSSEQYFGPGTRLTVT.

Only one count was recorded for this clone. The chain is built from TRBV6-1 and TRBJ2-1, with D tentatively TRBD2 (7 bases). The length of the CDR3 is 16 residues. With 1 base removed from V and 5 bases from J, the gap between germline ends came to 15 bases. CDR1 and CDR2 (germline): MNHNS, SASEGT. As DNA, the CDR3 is TGTGCCAGCAGTGAAGTGGGCGGGGGCAGACACAATGAGCAGTTCTTC. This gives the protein CASSEVGGGRHNEQFF.

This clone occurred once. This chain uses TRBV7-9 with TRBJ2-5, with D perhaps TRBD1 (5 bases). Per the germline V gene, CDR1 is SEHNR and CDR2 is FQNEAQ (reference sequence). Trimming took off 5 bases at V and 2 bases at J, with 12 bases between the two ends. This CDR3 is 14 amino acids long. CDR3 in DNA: TGTGCCAGCAGCGCCCGACAGAATCAAGAGACCCAGTACTTC. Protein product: CASSARQNQETQYF.

Written as DNA, the CDR3 is TGCGCCAGCAGCTTTTCGCTGGAGAGTACTAGCACAGATACGCAGTATTTT. It is translated as CASSFSLESTSTDTQYF. The chain uses TRBV5-1 and TRBJ2-3; D uncertain. This CDR3 has 17 residues. Germline V gene lookup returns CDR1 SGHRS and CDR2 YFSETQ. V was clipped by 2 bases and J by 0 bases, with 16 bases between them.

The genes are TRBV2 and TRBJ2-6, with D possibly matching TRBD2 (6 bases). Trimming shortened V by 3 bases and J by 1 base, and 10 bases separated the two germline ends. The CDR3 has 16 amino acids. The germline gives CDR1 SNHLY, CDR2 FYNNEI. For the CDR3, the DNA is TGTGCCAGCAGTGATGGAGGGGCATCTGGGGCCAACGTCCTGACTTTC. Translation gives CASSDGGASGANVLTF.

The CDR3 spells CATSDPGQGRTGELFF. CDR3 in DNA: TGTGCCACCAGTGATCCGGGACAGGGGAGGACCGGGGAGCTGTTTTTT. The chain has TRBV24-1 and TRBJ2-2; 10 bases agree with TRBD1. The junction had 5 bases not matched to a gene; V was cut back by 3 bases and J by 5 bases. The length of the CDR3 is 16 residues. CDR1 KGHDR and CDR2 SFDVKD come from the germline V gene.

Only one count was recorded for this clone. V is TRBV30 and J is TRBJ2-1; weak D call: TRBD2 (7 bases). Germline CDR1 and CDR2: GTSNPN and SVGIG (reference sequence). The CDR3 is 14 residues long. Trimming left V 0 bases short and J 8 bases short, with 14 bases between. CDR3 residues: CAWSVRRGRDEQFF. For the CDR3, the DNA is TGTGCCTGGAGTGTACGGAGGGGGAGGGATGAGCAGTTCTTC. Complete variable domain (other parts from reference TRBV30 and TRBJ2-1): SQTIHQWPATLVQPVGSPLSLECTVEGTSNPNLYWYRQAAGRGLQLLFYSVGIGQISSEVPQNLSASRPQDRQFILSSKKLLLSDSGFYLCAWSVRRGRDEQFFGPGTRLTVL.

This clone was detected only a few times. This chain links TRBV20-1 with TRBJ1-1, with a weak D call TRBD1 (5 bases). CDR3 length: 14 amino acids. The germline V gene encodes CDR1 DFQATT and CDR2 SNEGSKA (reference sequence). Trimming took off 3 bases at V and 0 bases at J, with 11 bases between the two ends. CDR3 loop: CSASTGQLNTEAFF. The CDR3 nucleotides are TGCAGTGCTAGTACCGGACAACTGAACACTGAAGCTTTCTTT.

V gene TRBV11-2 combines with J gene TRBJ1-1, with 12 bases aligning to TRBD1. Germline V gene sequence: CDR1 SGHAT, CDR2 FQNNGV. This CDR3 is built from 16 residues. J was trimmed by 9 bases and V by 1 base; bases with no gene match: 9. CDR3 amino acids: CASSLARGQGANQAFF. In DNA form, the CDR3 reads TGTGCCAGCAGCTTAGCGCGGGGACAGGGGGCAAATCAAGCTTTCTTT.

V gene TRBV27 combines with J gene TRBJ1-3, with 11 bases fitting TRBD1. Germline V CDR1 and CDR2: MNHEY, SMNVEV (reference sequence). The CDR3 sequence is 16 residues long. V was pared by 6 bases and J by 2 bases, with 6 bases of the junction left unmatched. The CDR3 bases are TGTGCCAGCAGGTCCCGGACAGGGGGCGCTGGAAACACCATATATTTT. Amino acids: CASRSRTGGAGNTIYF.

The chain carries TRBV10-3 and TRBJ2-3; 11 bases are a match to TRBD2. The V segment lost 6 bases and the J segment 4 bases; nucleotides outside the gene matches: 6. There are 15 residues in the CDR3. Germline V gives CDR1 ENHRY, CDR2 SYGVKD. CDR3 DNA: TGTGCCATCAGGTCGACTAGCGGGATCGCAGATACGCAGTATTTT. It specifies CAIRSTSGIADTQYF.

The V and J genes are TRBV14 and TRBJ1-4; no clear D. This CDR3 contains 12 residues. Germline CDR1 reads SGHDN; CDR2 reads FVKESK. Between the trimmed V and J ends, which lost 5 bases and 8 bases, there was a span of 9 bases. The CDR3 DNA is TGTGCCAGCAGCGCTTCGGGAGAAAAACTGTTTTTT. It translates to CASSASGEKLFF.

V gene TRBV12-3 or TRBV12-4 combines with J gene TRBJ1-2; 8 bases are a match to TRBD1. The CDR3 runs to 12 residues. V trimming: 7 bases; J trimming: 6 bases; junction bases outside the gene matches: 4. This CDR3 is CASNDRGNGYTF. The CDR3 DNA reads TGTGCCAGCAACGACAGGGGCAATGGCTACACCTTC.

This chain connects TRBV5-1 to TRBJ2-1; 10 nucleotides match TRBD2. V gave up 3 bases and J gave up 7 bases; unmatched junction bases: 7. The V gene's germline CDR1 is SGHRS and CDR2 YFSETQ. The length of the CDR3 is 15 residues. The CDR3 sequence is CASSSLAGARNEQFF. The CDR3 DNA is TGCGCCAGCAGCTCCCTAGCGGGGGCCAGGAATGAGCAGTTCTTC.

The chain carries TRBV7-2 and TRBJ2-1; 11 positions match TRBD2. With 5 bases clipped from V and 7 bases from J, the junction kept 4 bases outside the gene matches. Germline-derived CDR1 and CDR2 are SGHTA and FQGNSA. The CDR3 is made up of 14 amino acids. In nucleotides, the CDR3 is TGTGCCAGCAGCCCTAGCGGGGGGCATAATGAGCAGTTCTTC. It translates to CASSPSGGHNEQFF.

CDR3 region: CASILRSNTGELFF. CDR3 DNA: TGTGCCAGCATTCTGAGGTCTAACACCGGGGAGCTGTTTTTT. The chain links TRBV7-2 to TRBJ2-2; D remains unclear. This CDR3 comprises 14 residues. Trimming took 7 bases from V and 2 from J, leaving 11 bases between them. Per the germline V gene, CDR1 is SGHTA and CDR2 is FQGNSA.